A single count supports the clone carrying this T cell receptor (beta chain). The antigen remains unidentified. As the CDR3 is not closed by the conserved phenylalanine or tryptophan, this likely results from a read error. The DNA is omitted, as the CDR3 cannot be located on it reliably, and the CDR3 follows TCRdb's listing. The CDR3 sequence runs 13 residues, both termini included. TCRdb's copy holds only in-frame clones and misses some; the assay was immunoSEQ multiplex PCR. Of about 410,000 clones in the sample, about 90% were seen once. The sample's treatment: some 20 received Ad26.COV2.S at low or high dose, single or two shots; 5 received placebo; per-sample allocation not given. Day 63 following the first vaccine or placebo injection was when the samples were taken. An Ad26 vector that expressed Wuhan-strain SARS-CoV-2 spike constituted the vaccine. The sample originates from a study of Ad26.COV2.S vaccination and SARS-CoV-2 variants. Study overall: Intramuscularly, Ad26.COV2.S was given either once or twice, 56 days apart.

General study findings and limits: Reports say spike-specific CD8+ and CD4+ T cell responses covered substantial breadth after vaccination. TCR breadth and depth analyses may have underestimated total T cell responses.

This clonotype originated in a person between 18 and 65 years old who received the Ad26.COV2.S COVID-19 vaccine or a placebo. The sequencing used peripheral blood, collected in a trial of Ad26.COV2.S vaccine versus placebo. The chain employs TRBV21-1 and TRBJ2-7; TRBD2, the D gene given by the table, was not confirmed from the DNA. TRBV21-1 is marked as a pseudogene. CDR3 region: CASSKQANTTPGL.